These T cell receptor beta chains were read from a single sample in a study of blood T cells in healthy people across ages. TCRdb reprocessed the 5' RACE reads with MiXCR, giving one entry per CDR3 protein. The table includes hundreds of thousands of distinct CDR3 sequences, about 34% detected once. Sequencing input: blood. The origin of the receptors is a woman older than 75 in good health. Each CDR3 is given with its conserved first and last residue. D genes are given only for firm matches. Where a row states a size, it is once, few, many or the class of an expanded clone; other rows omit it.

TRBV6-5	many	TRBD1	TRBJ2-7	TGTGCCAGCAGTCGCGCCCGGACAGGGGCCTCCTACGAGCAGTACTTC	CASSRARTGASYEQYF
TRBV5-5	many	TRBD1	TRBJ1-1	TGTGCCAGCAGCCTTAGAACAGGGGATGGGGCTTTCTTT	CASSLRTGDGAFF
TRBV7-2	many	.	TRBJ2-1	TGTGCCAGCAGCCCAGGGGCAGGGAGTGATGAGCAGTTCTTC	CASSPGAGSDEQFF
TRBV12-3/TRBV12-4	many	.	TRBJ1-5	TGTGCCAGCAGTTTAGGTCTTCAGCCCCAGCATTTT	CASSLGLQPQHF
TRBV20-1	few	.	TRBJ2-7	TGCAGTGCTAACAGAGAGTACGAGCAGTACTTC	CSANREYEQYF
TRBV11-3	few	.	TRBJ2-2	TGTGCCAGCAGCCCTGGTGGGGAGCTGTTTTTT	CASSPGGELFF
TRBV7-6	.	.	TRBJ2-3	TGTGCCAGCAGCTTAGCCGGCAGGGTGGGAGATACGCAGTATTTT	CASSLAGRVGDTQYF
TRBV7-8	many	.	TRBJ2-7	TGTGCCAGCAGCTCCCGGGACTGGCCCTACGAGCAGTACTTC	CASSSRDWPYEQYF
TRBV7-8	.	.	TRBJ1-3	TGTGCCAGCAGCCGAGGGGTCTCTGGAAACACCATATATTTT	CASSRGVSGNTIYF
TRBV6-6	few	.	TRBJ1-1	TGTGCCAGCAGTTACAGGGGGATTGAAGCTTTCTTT	CASSYRGIEAFF
TRBV11-1	.	.	TRBJ2-5	TGTGCCAGCAGCCACCGGGATCGATACAATGAGCAGTACTTC	CASSHRDRYNEQYF
TRBV10-3	.	TRBD1	TRBJ1-2	TGTGCCATCAACCCGACAGGGCTCTATGGCTACACCTTC	CAINPTGLYGYTF
TRBV29-1	.	.	TRBJ2-5	TGCAGCGGGACCATGAGAGACCCACACTATGAGCAGTACTTC	CSGTMRDPHYEQYF
TRBV12-3/TRBV12-4	many	.	TRBJ2-5	TGTGCCAGCAGTAAAGGACTCATGGAGACCCAGTACTTC	CASSKGLMETQYF
TRBV7-2	.	TRBD2	TRBJ2-3	TGTGCCAGCAGCCCGGGACTAGCGGGAGCCACAGATACGCGGTATTTT	CASSPGLAGATDTRYF
TRBV5-1	.	.	TRBJ2-1	TGCGCCAGCAGCTCCTTCGGGTTCAGTATGGGGCCCACCCGGGGATATGAGCAGTTCTTC	CASSSFGFSMGPTRGYEQFF
TRBV27	.	.	TRBJ1-4	TGTGCCAGCAGAGCCGGGACGGGAAATGAAAAACTGTTTTTT	CASRAGTGNEKLFF
TRBV7-2	.	.	TRBJ2-3	TGTGCCAGCAGCCAATGGGGCACAGATACGCAGTATTTT	CASSQWGTDTQYF
TRBV20-1	many	TRBD1	TRBJ1-5	TGCAGTGCTGATCTCATCCGGGACAGATTATATAGCAATCAGCCCCAGCATTTT	CSADLIRDRLYSNQPQHF
TRBV6-5	many	.	TRBJ1-4	TGTGCCAGCCGATCCACAGGTCCAACTAATGAAAAACTGTTTTTT	CASRSTGPTNEKLFF
TRBV20-1	many	TRBD1	TRBJ1-2	TGCAGTGCTAGAGAACGGACAGGGCGCTATGGCTACACCTTC	CSARERTGRYGYTF
TRBV4-3	.	.	TRBJ1-4	TGCGCCAGCAGCCAAGGAGGCAGGGAGAATGAAAAACTGTTTTTT	CASSQGGRENEKLFF
TRBV7-2	once	.	TRBJ2-7	TGTGCCAGCAGCTGGACTGGGGACACATCCTACGAGCAGTACTTC	CASSWTGDTSYEQYF
TRBV20-1	many	.	TRBJ1-2	TGCAGTGCTAGAGTTTCGGCAGGAGGTCGATATGGCTACACCTTC	CSARVSAGGRYGYTF
TRBV2	.	.	TRBJ1-5	TGTGCCAGCAGTGAGAGGGAAACTCAGCCCCAGCATTTT	CASSERETQPQHF
TRBV5-1	many	.	TRBJ2-3	TGCGCCAGCAGCTGGGCCGGGACACTGCGCACAGATACGCAGTATTTT	CASSWAGTLRTDTQYF
TRBV7-8	.	.	TRBJ2-7	TGTGCCAGCAGCTTAGAGGCCCACGGAACCTACGAGCAGTACTTC	CASSLEAHGTYEQYF
TRBV30	few	.	TRBJ2-7	TGTGCCTGGAGGGGTGGGCTGGGTTACGAGCAGTACTTC	CAWRGGLGYEQYF
TRBV5-1	.	TRBD1	TRBJ2-7	TGCGCCAGCAGCCCGCGGACAGGAAGCTCCTACAATGAGCAGTACTTC	CASSPRTGSSYNEQYF
TRBV5-1	many	.	TRBJ1-6	TGCGCCAGCAGCGGAACAGTGAATTCACCCCTCCACTTT	CASSGTVNSPLHF
TRBV4-3	many	.	TRBJ2-6	TGCGCCAGCAGCCAAGATGTACAGGCTACCACGACATCCGTCCTGACTTTC	CASSQDVQATTTSVLTF
TRBV27	.	.	TRBJ2-7	TGTGCCATCAGTGAGTTTGGGGGTTATGAGCAGTACTTC	CAISEFGGYEQYF
TRBV6-5	.	TRBD2	TRBJ2-1	TGTGCCAGCACCAGACTAGCGGGGGACTACAATGAGCAGTTCTTC	CASTRLAGDYNEQFF
TRBV7-2	.	.	TRBJ1-6	TGTGCCAGCAGCCCAATGGGGAACTCACCCCTCCACTTT	CASSPMGNSPLHF
TRBV20-1	.	.	TRBJ1-1	TGCAGTGCTAGAGATTATGCAGGGTATACTGAAGCTTTCTTT	CSARDYAGYTEAFF
TRBV6-1	many	.	TRBJ2-3	TGTGCCAGCATACTGGGGGATACGCAGTATTTT	CASILGDTQYF
TRBV5-1	.	TRBD1	TRBJ2-1	TGCGCCAGCAGCTTGGAACCGGGACAGCCGGGCGATGAGCAGTTCTTC	CASSLEPGQPGDEQFF
TRBV5-1	.	TRBD1	TRBJ1-5	TGCGCCAGCAGCGGGGACAGCCCGAATCAGCCCCAGCATTTT	CASSGDSPNQPQHF
TRBV5-1	.	.	TRBJ2-7	TGTGCCAGCAGCTTAGACGACAGGAGCTCCTACGAGCAGTACTTC	CASSLDDRSSYEQYF
TRBV7-9	few	TRBD1	TRBJ1-5	TGTGCCAGCAGCTGTGGGACAGGGAATCAGCCCCAGCATTTT	CASSCGTGNQPQHF
TRBV18	.	TRBD2	TRBJ2-1	TGTGCCAGCTCACCCCTCCCGTTGGCTAGCGGGGGGGCGGGCAATGAACAGTTCTTC	CASSPLPLASGGAGNEQFF
TRBV6-1	.	.	TRBJ1-6	TGTGCCGGACAGCGGGGTTCCTATAATTCACCCCTCCACTTT	CAGQRGSYNSPLHF
TRBV7-6	many	TRBD1	TRBJ2-7	TGTGCCAGCAGCCCCTCCCGGGACAGGGGCCACGAGCAGTACTTC	CASSPSRDRGHEQYF
TRBV4-3	few	.	TRBJ1-1	TGCGCCAGCAGCCAAGACATTTACATGAACACTGAAGCTTTCTTT	CASSQDIYMNTEAFF
TRBV12-3/TRBV12-4	many	.	TRBJ2-1	TGTGCCAGCAGTTTCAGGGATGAGCAGTTCTTC	CASSFRDEQFF
TRBV6-2/TRBV6-3	many	.	TRBJ2-4	TGTGCCAGCAGTTACCGGGAACCCAAAAACATTCAGTACTTC	CASSYREPKNIQYF